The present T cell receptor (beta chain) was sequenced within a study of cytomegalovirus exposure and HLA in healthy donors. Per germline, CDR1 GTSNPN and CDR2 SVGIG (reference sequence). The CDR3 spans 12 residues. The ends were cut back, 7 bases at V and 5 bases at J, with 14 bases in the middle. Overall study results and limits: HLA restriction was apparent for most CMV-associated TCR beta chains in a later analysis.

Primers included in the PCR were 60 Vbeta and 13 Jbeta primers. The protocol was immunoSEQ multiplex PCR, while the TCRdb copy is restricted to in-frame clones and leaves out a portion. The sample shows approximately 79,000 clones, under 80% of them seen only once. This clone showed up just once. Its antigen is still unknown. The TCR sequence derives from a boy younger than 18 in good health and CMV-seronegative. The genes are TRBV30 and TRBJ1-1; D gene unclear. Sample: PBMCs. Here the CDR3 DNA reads TGTGCCTCCAAGCGGGTGTTGACTGAAGCTTTCTTT. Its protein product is CASKRVLTEAFF.